The clone carrying this TCR beta chain was counted ten times or more. Its antigen remains unknown. This entry is derived from a study of human T cells and chemical hapten exposure. Study at large: Patch testing was performed with 0.01% DPC on the upper back, with reading at 6 days.

TCRdb reprocessed the RACE reads via MiXCR and lists one record per CDR3 protein. The table lists about 380,000 distinct CDR3 sequences, roughly 5.3% of them singletons. Time point defined: pre-sensitization, week 0. The treatment was: therapeutic diphenylcyclopropenone sensitization with weekly scalp DPC. Participating donors were patients with alopecia, aged 18 to 70 years, considered appropriate candidates for DPC. Trimming shortened V by 0 bases and J by 7 bases, and 18 bases separated the two germline ends. The germline V gene encodes CDR1 MNHNY and CDR2 SVGAGI (reference sequence). This CDR3 has 16 amino acids. Broader study findings: Relative to controls, expanded TCRs formed significantly more large CDR3 similarity clusters.

This TCR derives from a woman aged 45-65 years with alopecia areata. Some clones in this sample may be carry-over from other donors' samples. The sample in question was whole blood, obtained in connection with sensitization to the hapten diphenylcyclopropenone (DPC). The V call is TRBV6-6, the J call TRBJ1-2; no reliable D call. The CDR3 here is CASSYSVSTAEGGYTF. The CDR3 region has the DNA TGTGCCAGCAGTTACTCGGTCTCGACCGCTGAAGGTGGCTACACCTTC.